The text below deals with one T cell receptor beta chain. This sample was taken from a study of response to subunit inactivated influenza vaccine. TCRdb called the RT-PCR reads again in MiXCR, with one record for every CDR3 protein. The profile covers around 570,000 distinct CDR3 sequences, with less than 8% appearing a single time and over 10% taken by the ten largest. J lost 2 bases, V lost 5 bases, and 6 bases had no gene match. CDR1 and CDR2 (germline): MNHEY, SVGEGT. The CDR3 spans 14 residues. The input for sequencing was PBMCs from blood, taken around 2 years after vaccination. This receptor was taken from a man aged 45-69 years who received an inactivated influenza vaccine. This rearrangement joins TRBV6-2 or TRBV6-3 to TRBJ2-7, with 7 bases identical to TRBD2. As DNA, the CDR3 is TGTGCCAGCAGTCACCCGGGGAGGGCCTACGAGCAGTACTTC. Protein sequence: CASSHPGRAYEQYF.